Listed here are 22 T cell receptor beta chains from one sample, sequenced in a study of cytomegalovirus exposure and HLA in healthy donors. 13 Jbeta primers and 60 Vbeta primers were used for the PCR. Sequencing was performed with immunoSEQ multiplex PCR; in TCRdb, only in-frame clones are kept and a portion is missing. The data contain over 75,000 clones, 78% of them singletons. Sequencing input: PBMCs. The receptors were sampled from an older woman in good health and CMV-seronegative.

This chain joins TRBV7-9 and TRBJ2-6; a possible D gene is TRBD2 (5 bases). From germline, CDR1 is SEHNR and CDR2 FQNEAQ (reference sequence). The CDR3 sequence is 15 residues long. V was shortened by 7 bases and J by 4 bases, with 14 bases between the two germline ends. The CDR3 nucleotides read TGTGCCAGCACCCAAGCGGACCCCGGGGCCAACGTCCTGACTTTC. It is translated as CASTQADPGANVLTF.

The V call is TRBV2, the J call TRBJ1-1; a possible D gene is TRBD1 (5 bases). Germline CDR1 reads SNHLY; CDR2 reads FYNNEI. The V and J ends lost 7 bases and 5 bases respectively, with 8 bases between them. The CDR3 spans 11 residues. This CDR3 is CASIGGTEAFF. The DNA of the CDR3 is TGTGCCAGCATCGGGGGTACTGAAGCTTTCTTT. Supplemented by reference TRBV2 and TRBJ1-1, the full variable domain reads EPEVTQTPSHQVTQMGQEVILRCVPISNHLYFYWYRQILGQKVEFLVSFYNNEISEKSEIFDDQFSVERPDGSNFTLKIRSTKLEDSAMYFCASIGGTEAFFGQGTRLTVV.

The chain recombines TRBV9 with TRBJ1-1, with 7 nucleotides matching TRBD1. The V gene end was trimmed by 3 bases and the J gene end by 4 bases; junction bases not matched to a gene: 3. Per the germline V gene, CDR1 is SGDLS and CDR2 is YYNGEE. This CDR3 is built from 13 residues. CDR3 sequence: CASSGGTATEAFF. The CDR3, as DNA: TGTGCCAGCAGCGGAGGGACAGCCACTGAAGCTTTCTTT.

This chain links TRBV6-6 with TRBJ2-7; 10 bases fit TRBD2. The CDR3 spans 14 residues. The germline gives CDR1 MNHNY, CDR2 SVGAGI (reference sequence). V shed 5 bases, J shed 7 bases, and the junction held 8 bases outside the gene matches. CDR3 residues: CASSTLAGEEEQYF. CDR3 nucleotides: TGTGCCAGCAGTACTCTAGCGGGAGAAGAAGAGCAGTACTTC.

The chain uses TRBV2 and TRBJ1-2; D is unresolved. The V gene's germline CDR1 is SNHLY and CDR2 FYNNEI. The CDR3 loop spans 12 amino acids. Trimming stripped 7 bases from V and 8 bases from J, with 14 bases between. As DNA, the CDR3 is TGTGCCAGCAAGTTCCGTTTGGAGGGCTACACCTTC. It specifies CASKFRLEGYTF.

V is TRBV6-5 and J is TRBJ2-7; 8 bases are shared with TRBD1. Germline-derived CDR1 and CDR2 are MNHEY and SVGAGI. Germline trimming cut 6 bases from V and 3 bases from J; bases unmatched to any gene: 7. CDR3 length equals 14 residues. The CDR3 reads CASSPGQGNYEQYF. The CDR3 bases are TGTGCCAGCAGCCCAGGACAGGGAAACTACGAGCAGTACTTC.

Here the CDR3 DNA reads TGTGCCAGCAGCTCACGACAGGCAGGCCAAGAGACCCAGTACTTC. Residues: CASSSRQAGQETQYF. This chain links TRBV7-9 with TRBJ2-5; D is possibly TRBD1 (6 bases). Between the trimmed V and J ends, which lost 4 bases and 1 base, there was a span of 13 bases. Germline assignment: CDR1 SEHNR and CDR2 FQNEAQ (reference sequence). This CDR3 contains 15 residues.

The chain is built from TRBV10-2 and TRBJ2-7, with 9 bases aligning to TRBD1. Germline V CDR1 and CDR2: WSHSY, SAAADI. This CDR3 has 14 amino acids. Trimming removed 4 bases from V and 4 bases from J; junction bases left unmatched: 5. Written as DNA, the CDR3 is TGCGCCAGCAGTGGGACAGGGGCTGCGTACGAGCAGTACTTC. Amino acids: CASSGTGAAYEQYF.

The table lists this clone with a few counts. This rearrangement joins TRBV5-6 to TRBJ2-3; 7 bases align to TRBD1. Germline loops: CDR1 SGHDT, CDR2 YYEEEE. Trimming at V came to 4 bases and at J to 2 bases, leaving 10 bases not matched to a gene. The CDR3 sequence is 16 residues long. In DNA form, the CDR3 reads TGTGCCAGCAGCACGACCGGGACAGTGGTCACAGATACGCAGTATTTT. Translated: CASSTTGTVVTDTQYF.

This chain uses TRBV7-2 with TRBJ1-1, with TRBD1 identical over 7 bases. CDR3 length: 15 residues. Trimming took 0 bases from V and 5 from J; bases not matched to a gene: 6. The germline V gene has CDR1 SGHTA and CDR2 FQGNSA. The CDR3 is CASSLANRGQTEAFF. The CDR3 DNA reads as TGTGCCAGCAGCTTAGCGAACAGGGGTCAAACTGAAGCTTTCTTT.

This chain joins TRBV2 and TRBJ1-2; D may be TRBD1 (6 bases). The length of the CDR3 is 14 residues. The germline V gene encodes CDR1 SNHLY and CDR2 FYNNEI. V shed 4 bases and J shed 7 bases, with 16 bases lying between them. CDR3 nucleotides: TGTGCCAGCAGTGCGGGACTGGGAGGGGGTGGCTACACCTTC. As protein: CASSAGLGGGGYTF. The variable domain in full, with the rest retrieved from reference TRBV2 and TRBJ1-2, is EPEVTQTPSHQVTQMGQEVILRCVPISNHLYFYWYRQILGQKVEFLVSFYNNEISEKSEIFDDQFSVERPDGSNFTLKIRSTKLEDSAMYFCASSAGLGGGGYTFGSGTRLTVV.

Only a few counts were recorded for this clone. This chain links TRBV10-2 with TRBJ2-5; D possibly corresponds to TRBD2 (5 bases). CDR1 and CDR2 (germline): WSHSY, SAAADI. The CDR3 sequence is 14 residues long. V shed 3 bases and J shed 2 bases, with 10 bases lying between them. CDR3 sequence (DNA): TGCGCCAGCAGTGAATCACCGGGGCAAGAGACCCAGTACTTC. This codes for CASSESPGQETQYF.

In DNA, the CDR3 is TGTGCCAGTAGTATCTCAGGGGGCCCGAACACTGAAGCTTTCTTT. Residues: CASSISGGPNTEAFF. The V gene is TRBV19, the J gene TRBJ1-1, with 8 nucleotides matching TRBD1. Germline-derived CDR1 and CDR2 are LNHDA and SQIVND (reference sequence). V shed 3 bases and J 1 base; nucleotides not matched to a gene: 4. The CDR3 sequence is 15 residues long.

The rearrangement links TRBV25-1 to TRBJ1-6; TRBD1 aligns across 7 bases. Germline CDR1 is MGHDK and CDR2 is SYGVNS. The junction had 10 bases not matched to a gene; V was cut back by 6 bases and J by 8 bases. The CDR3 is 15 residues long. This CDR3 is CASRAPGQSYSPLHF. The CDR3 DNA reads as TGTGCCAGCAGAGCCCCGGGACAGTCCTATTCACCCCTCCACTTT.

There are a few counts of this clone. J is TRBJ1-5 and V is TRBV10-3, with D maybe TRBD1 (5 bases). The CDR3 contains 13 residues. V dropped 2 bases and J dropped 5 bases, with 7 bases sitting between them. Per germline, CDR1 ENHRY and CDR2 SYGVKD. Written as DNA, the CDR3 is TGTGCCATCAGTGAGGAAGGGGATCAGCCCCAGCATTTT. Protein: CAISEEGDQPQHF.

The rearrangement uses TRBV19 and TRBJ2-7; 7 bases map to TRBD2. Per germline, CDR1 LNHDA and CDR2 SQIVND (reference sequence). CDR3 length equals 15 residues. The V segment lost 9 bases and the J segment 0 bases; nucleotides outside the gene matches: 11. As DNA, the CDR3 is TGTGCCAGCGCTGGGGGGGACTCACCCTCCTACGAGCAGTACTTC. This sequence encodes CASAGGDSPSYEQYF.

V and J are TRBV5-1 and TRBJ2-5; the match to TRBD1 covers 7 bases. This CDR3 has 14 residues. Germline V gene lookup returns CDR1 SGHRS and CDR2 YFSETQ. V shed 6 bases, J shed 5 bases, and the junction held 10 bases outside the gene matches. CDR3 sequence: CASTEGAGVETQYF. The CDR3 nucleotides read TGCGCCAGCACCGAGGGGGCAGGGGTGGAGACCCAGTACTTC.

V is TRBV28 and J is TRBJ2-7; TRBD2 matches 7 bases. The V segment lost 8 bases and the J segment 4 bases; nucleotides outside the gene matches: 11. Per germline, CDR1 MDHEN and CDR2 SYDVKM. This CDR3 is 14 amino acids long. CDR3 DNA sequence: TGTGCCAGCGCCGCGGGAGTGTTAAGATACGAGCAGTACTTC. Translating gives CASAAGVLRYEQYF.

The chain couples TRBV9 to TRBJ1-6, with 7 bases aligning to TRBD1. Germline values: CDR1 SGDLS, CDR2 YYNGEE. Trimming took 0 bases from V and 8 from J; bases not matched to a gene: 8. This CDR3 comprises 16 residues. Written as DNA, the CDR3 is TGTGCCAGCAGCGTAGCCGACAGGGTGTGGGATTCACCCCTCCACTTT. Amino acids: CASSVADRVWDSPLHF.

CDR3 in DNA: TGTGCCAGTACCAGAGCGGGAGGTGAGACCCAGTACTTC. It encodes CASTRAGGETQYF. The chain couples TRBV19 to TRBJ2-5; TRBD2 agrees at 9 bases. In germline, CDR1 is LNHDA, CDR2 SQIVND (reference sequence). V trimming: 7 bases; J trimming: 5 bases; junction bases outside the gene matches: 5. The CDR3 spans 13 residues.

In regard to this clone: Other DNA sequences in this sample translate to the same CDR3. J is TRBJ2-7 and V is TRBV27; TRBD2 is a possible D gene (5 bases). Looked up from germline, CDR1 is MNHEY and CDR2 is SMNVEV (reference sequence). The CDR3 is made up of 13 amino acids. V dropped 3 bases and J dropped 3 bases, with 9 bases sitting between them. The CDR3 spells CASSFSSGYEQYF. The CDR3 coding sequence is TGTGCCAGCAGTTTTTCCAGCGGCTACGAGCAGTACTTC.

The rearrangement uses TRBV5-1 and TRBJ1-1, with a tentative D call TRBD1 (5 bases). V was cut by 0 bases and J by 4 bases, with 10 bases left in between. The germline gives CDR1 SGHRS, CDR2 YFSETQ. This CDR3 is 14 amino acids long. The CDR3 DNA reads TGCGCCAGCAGCTTGGTAGGGGAAGTCACTGAAGCTTTCTTT. Its protein is CASSLVGEVTEAFF.